What follows describes a single TCR beta chain. Its matching antigen is unknown. This sample was taken from a study of T-cell memory formation after mild COVID-19. Study conclusions and caveats: Clones shrinking from day 15 to 85 showed even CD4/CD8 mixes; later expanders tilted CD4+.

The CDR3 has 14 residues. The V gene lost 6 bases and the J gene lost 0 bases, with 11 bases spanning the gap. TCRdb called the 5' RACE reads again in MiXCR, with one record for every CDR3 protein. The sample shows roughly 150,000 distinct CDR3 sequences, 14% of them seen only once. The chain has TRBV12-3 or TRBV12-4 and TRBJ1-1, with a possible D match to TRBD1 (6 bases). This sequence was found in an adult woman who had mild COVID-19 (a few samples of this study predate the infection). Cell type and time point are not known. The sequenced sample consisted of PBMCs or a T cell subset sorted from them (not recorded which). CDR3 coding DNA: TGTGCCAGCAGCTTAACAGGGCTGAACACTGAAGCTTTCTTT. It specifies CASSLTGLNTEAFF.